These T cell receptor beta chains were read from a single sample in a study of shared clonotypes between healthy human individuals. The method was immunoSEQ multiplex PCR; TCRdb's version includes in-frame clones alone and lacks a portion of them. The top ten hold under 0.6% of the sample, which has over a million clones, approximately 80% seen once. Sequencing was done on a sample of memory CD4+ T cells from PBMCs. Receptors originate from a man between 18 and 29 years old in good health. Some clones in this sample may be carry-over from other donors' samples. The CDR3 runs from the conserved cysteine through the conserved F or W. D genes are given only for firm matches. A clone size is listed for some rows: how often the clone was seen (once, few, many), or a class if it is expanded.

TRBV7-6	TRBD1	-	TRBJ1-4	CASSLGTGPLDNEKLFF	TGTGCCAGCAGCTTAGGGACAGGCCCTCTCGATAATGAAAAACTGTTTTTT
TRBV5-1	-	-	TRBJ1-4	CASSLEGGSNEKLFF	TGCGCCAGCAGCTTAGAAGGCGGAAGTAATGAAAAACTGTTTTTT
TRBV7-9	-	-	TRBJ1-1	CASSLPPNTEAFF	TGTGCCAGCAGCTTACCACCGAACACTGAAGCTTTCTTT
TRBV18	-	-	TRBJ2-5	CASSPPSGGGRETQYF	TGTGCCAGCTCACCACCGTCGGGGGGCGGGCGAGAGACCCAGTACTTC
TRBV7-2	-	-	TRBJ1-2	CASSLAGIYGYTF	TGTGCCAGCAGCTTAGCAGGGATCTATGGCTACACCTTC
TRBV7-2	-	-	TRBJ2-1	CASSPQGQVSSSYNEQFF	TGTGCCAGCAGCCCCCAAGGGCAGGTATCGAGCTCCTACAATGAGCAGTTCTTC
TRBV2	-	-	TRBJ2-7	CASRETQYSYEQYF	TGTGCCAGCAGGGAGACACAATATTCGTACGAGCAGTACTTC
TRBV11-2	TRBD1	-	TRBJ2-5	CASSLGTGQETQYF	TGTGCCAGCAGCTTAGGGACAGGGCAGGAGACCCAGTACTTC
TRBV4-3	TRBD2	-	TRBJ2-3	CASSRRLAGEDTQYF	TGCGCCAGCAGCCGCCGACTAGCGGGAGAAGATACGCAGTATTTT
TRBV7-9	TRBD2	-	TRBJ2-1	CASSLAYLAGDDEQFF	TGTGCCAGCAGCTTAGCTTACCTAGCGGGAGACGATGAGCAGTTCTTC
TRBV27	TRBD2	-	TRBJ2-7	CASSSAGLAGGPVF	TGTGCCAGCAGTTCCGCGGGACTAGCGGGAGGGCCAGTCTTC
TRBV2	-	few	TRBJ1-1	CASSVEDGTEAFF	TGTGCCAGCAGTGTGGAGGACGGCACTGAAGCTTTCTTT
TRBV6-4	TRBD1	-	TRBJ2-5	CASSAGTGTETQYF	TGTGCCAGCAGTGCCGGGACAGGGACGGAGACCCAGTACTTC
TRBV5-1	TRBD2	-	TRBJ2-1	CASSLEASGSWNEQFF	TGCGCCAGCAGCTTGGAGGCTAGCGGGAGTTGGAATGAGCAGTTCTTC
TRBV19	-	few	TRBJ2-7	CASSQGIEQYF	TGTGCCAGTAGTCAAGGGATCGAGCAGTACTTC
TRBV7-3	-	-	TRBJ2-1	CASSPPNRNEQFF	TGTGCCAGCAGCCCGCCGAATCGCAATGAGCAGTTCTTC
TRBV6-6	TRBD1	-	TRBJ2-6	CASSQTGNGANVLTF	TGTGCCAGCAGTCAGACAGGGAATGGGGCCAACGTCCTGACTTTC
TRBV19	-	few	TRBJ1-1	CASSIGTLNTEAFF	TGTGCCAGTAGTATTGGGACACTGAACACTGAAGCTTTCTTT
TRBV25-1	-	-	TRBJ1-4	CASSGAGSWEKLFF	TGTGCCAGCAGTGGGGCAGGGTCATGGGAAAAACTGTTTTTT
TRBV16	-	-	TRBJ1-5	CASSQGNTVDSQHF	TGTGCCAGCAGCCAAGGTAACACCGTAGACTCGCAGCATTTT
TRBV29-1	-	-	TRBJ2-5	CSVAAVQETQYF	TGCAGCGTTGCTGCGGTGCAAGAGACCCAGTACTTC
TRBV6-1	TRBD1	once	TRBJ2-2	CASREQGRYTGELFF	TGTGCCAGCAGAGAACAGGGGCGGTACACCGGGGAGCTGTTTTTT
TRBV18	TRBD1	few	TRBJ2-3	CASSPPDRGISGDTQYF	TGTGCCAGCTCACCGCCTGACAGGGGGATTTCGGGAGATACGCAGTATTTT
TRBV6-1	-	-	TRBJ1-2	CASRSETNYGYTF	TGTGCCAGCCGGTCAGAGACTAACTATGGCTACACCTTC
TRBV30	TRBD2	-	TRBJ2-1	CAWIRLAASSYNEQFF	TGTGCCTGGATCCGACTAGCGGCGAGCTCCTACAATGAGCAGTTCTTC
TRBV28	TRBD1	-	TRBJ1-1	CASTRMAGGTEAFF	TGTGCCAGCACAAGAATGGCAGGGGGCACTGAAGCTTTCTTT
TRBV7-2	-	-	TRBJ1-1	CASSLYWNTEAFF	TGTGCCAGCAGCTTATACTGGAACACTGAAGCTTTCTTT
TRBV5-1	TRBD2	-	TRBJ2-3	CASTHGRGGPTDTQYF	TGCGCCAGCACCCACGGGAGGGGAGGGCCGACAGATACGCAGTATTTT